The T cell receptor beta chain under discussion was sequenced for a study of shared clonotypes between healthy human individuals. Profiling relied on immunoSEQ multiplex PCR, and the TCRdb table lists in-frame clones only, not all of them. The table lists about 960,000 clones, 76% of them singletons. The CDR3 covers 14 residues. The chain has TRBV21-1 and TRBJ1-5; the DNA was not compared with TRBD1, the D call given in the table. TRBV21-1 is a documented pseudogene. Sequencing input: memory CD4+ T cells sorted from blood. Subset of the sample: CD45RA-negative fraction. This TCR was recovered from a man younger than 30 in good health. In DNA, the CDR3 is TGTGCCAGCAGGACAGACGCTAGCAATCAGCCCCAGCATTTT. Amino acid sequence: CASRTDASNQPQHF.